The rows below give T cell receptor beta chains drawn from one sample of a study of blood T cell repertoires in COVID-19. The assay was immunoSEQ multiplex PCR, and TCRdb's table has in-frame clones only and misses some. The table has roughly 310,000 clones, 75% to 90% seen once. The specimen was PBMCs or T cells enriched from blood (not recorded which). The receptors originated from a woman aged 40-49 years who had recovered from COVID-19. CDR3s include the opening cysteine and the closing phenylalanine or tryptophan. Each record gives: CDR3 length, J gene, D gene, V gene, clone size, CDR3 protein, CDR3 DNA. D genes are given only for firm matches. Size is stated for part of the rows, as once, few or many counts, or as a class when the clone is expanded.

15,TRBJ2-3,TRBD2,TRBV28,NA,CASELSGGPGDTQYF,TGTGCCAGCGAGTTATCGGGGGGGCCGGGAGATACGCAGTATTTT
17,TRBJ1-2,NA,TRBV5-4,few,CASSPPEGVGGNYGYTF,TGTGCCAGCAGCCCACCCGAGGGGGTCGGAGGAAACTATGGCTACACCTTC
18,TRBJ2-7,TRBD1,TRBV30,NA,CAWRPGTGVPRPSYEQYF,TGTGCCTGGCGCCCCGGGACAGGGGTTCCTAGACCCTCCTACGAGCAGTACTTC
16,TRBJ2-1,TRBD1,TRBV24-1,NA,CATSDPRQGASNEQFF,TGTGCCACCAGTGATCCTCGACAGGGGGCCAGCAATGAGCAGTTCTTC
12,TRBJ2-3,NA,TRBV30,NA,CAWSGLADTQYF,TGTGCCTGGAGTGGTCTAGCAGATACGCAGTATTTT
15,TRBJ1-1,NA,TRBV30,NA,CAWSVRVGMNTEAFF,TGTGCCTGGAGTGTACGTGTGGGCATGAACACTGAAGCTTTCTTT
17,TRBJ1-5,NA,TRBV7-2,NA,CASSQFPERGGGQPQHF,TGTGCCAGCAGCCAGTTTCCCGAGAGGGGAGGAGGTCAGCCCCAGCATTTT
14,TRBJ1-2,NA,TRBV19,NA,CASSNQGMVYGYTF,TGTGCCAGTAGTAATCAGGGGATGGTCTATGGCTACACCTTC
17,TRBJ1-4,NA,TRBV7-2,NA,CASSLGFGGHSGEKLFF,TGTGCCAGCAGCTTAGGTTTTGGGGGACACTCAGGGGAAAAACTGTTTTTT
14,TRBJ2-7,TRBD1,TRBV18,NA,CASSAGQGTYEQYF,TGTGCCAGCTCAGCGGGACAGGGTACCTACGAGCAGTACTTC
13,TRBJ2-2,NA,TRBV4-3,few,CASSQEPHGELFF,TGCGCCAGCAGCCAAGAGCCACACGGGGAGCTGTTTTTT
14,TRBJ1-2,TRBD1,TRBV7-2,NA,CASSLSRQGDGYTF,TGTGCCAGCAGCTTAAGTCGGCAGGGGGATGGCTACACCTTC
15,TRBJ2-5,TRBD1,TRBV6-5,NA,CASSSPTGGKETQYF,TGTGCCAGCAGTTCCCCGACAGGGGGCAAGGAGACCCAGTACTTC
12,TRBJ1-1,NA,TRBV28,NA,CASSTRTTEAFF,TGTGCCAGCAGTACTCGGACAACTGAAGCTTTCTTT
16,TRBJ2-1,TRBD2,TRBV3-1/TRBV3-2,NA,CASSQMLADSYNEQFF,TGTGCCAGCAGCCAAATGCTAGCGGACTCCTACAATGAGCAGTTCTTC
13,TRBJ2-7,NA,TRBV2,NA,CASSQRGSPPQYF,TGTGCCAGCAGTCAAAGGGGGAGCCCCCCGCAGTACTTC
14,TRBJ1-2,NA,TRBV15,NA,CATTERQGSSGYTF,TGTGCCACCACCGAGCGCCAGGGGTCTTCTGGCTACACCTTC
15,TRBJ2-5,TRBD1,TRBV28,NA,CASSKDRPVKETQYF,TGTGCCAGCAGTAAGGACAGGCCGGTAAAAGAGACCCAGTACTTC
13,TRBJ2-7,NA,TRBV25-1,NA,CASSGEKGDEQYF,TGTGCCAGCAGTGGGGAGAAAGGAGACGAGCAGTACTTC
15,TRBJ2-1,TRBD1,TRBV28,once,CASSLLDRGYNEQFF,TGTGCCAGCAGTTTATTGGACAGGGGATACAATGAGCAGTTCTTC
17,TRBJ2-7,TRBD2,TRBV19,NA,CASSIGRLAGGLSEQYF,TGTGCCAGTAGTATAGGAAGACTAGCGGGAGGGCTTAGCGAGCAGTACTTC
13,TRBJ2-3,NA,TRBV6-5,NA,CASSPGRPDTQYF,TGTGCCAGCAGTCCGGGGAGACCAGATACGCAGTATTTT
15,TRBJ2-1,TRBD1,TRBV6-5,NA,CASRPAGQGWNEQFF,TGTGCCAGCAGACCGGCGGGACAGGGGTGGAATGAGCAGTTCTTC
15,TRBJ2-7,TRBD2,TRBV19,NA,CASSILRGEIYEQYF,TGTGCCAGTAGTATTCTGCGGGGGGAAATCTACGAGCAGTACTTC
14,TRBJ1-1,NA,TRBV5-1,NA,CASSLQGLITEAFF,TGCGCCAGCAGCTTGCAGGGGCTAATCACTGAAGCTTTCTTT
15,TRBJ2-7,TRBD2,TRBV7-9,NA,CASSAWTSGEPEQYF,TGTGCCAGCAGCGCTTGGACTAGCGGGGAGCCTGAGCAGTACTTC
13,TRBJ2-7,NA,TRBV27,NA,CASSSAASNEQYF,TGTGCCAGCAGTTCTGCGGCCTCTAACGAGCAGTACTTC
14,TRBJ1-4,TRBD1,TRBV19,NA,CASSRGQGYEKLFF,TGTGCCAGTAGTAGGGGACAGGGCTATGAAAAACTGTTTTTT
15,TRBJ1-2,TRBD1,TRBV10-3,NA,CAISDQTGGIYGYTF,TGTGCCATCAGTGACCAGACAGGGGGAATCTATGGCTACACCTTC
16,TRBJ2-1,NA,TRBV19,NA,CASNSPGTPAYNEQFF,TGTGCCAGTAACTCCCCCGGGACACCCGCTTACAATGAGCAGTTCTTC
14,TRBJ1-2,NA,TRBV13,NA,CASSSREARYGYTF,TGTGCCAGCAGCTCCAGGGAAGCACGCTATGGCTACACCTTC
15,TRBJ2-1,TRBD2,TRBV6-2/TRBV6-3,NA,CASSYSGGSNNEQFF,TGTGCCAGCAGTTATTCGGGGGGGTCTAACAATGAGCAGTTCTTC
17,TRBJ2-1,NA,TRBV27,once,CASSLNPPGYSYNEQFF,TGTGCCAGCAGTTTAAACCCCCCGGGGTACTCCTACAATGAGCAGTTCTTC
17,TRBJ2-1,TRBD2,TRBV11-3,NA,CASSPGLAGGRYNEQFF,TGTGCCAGCAGCCCCGGACTAGCGGGGGGACGCTACAATGAGCAGTTCTTC
13,TRBJ2-7,NA,TRBV9,few,CASSAGTYDVQYF,TGTGCCAGCAGCGCCGGGACTTACGATGTGCAGTACTTC
15,TRBJ2-1,TRBD2,TRBV5-4,NA,CASSLPGLAGFGQFF,TGTGCCAGCAGCCTACCGGGACTAGCGGGGTTCGGGCAGTTCTTC
13,TRBJ1-1,TRBD1,TRBV30,NA,CAWRDRVGTEAFF,TGTGCCTGGAGGGACAGGGTTGGCACTGAAGCTTTCTTT
13,TRBJ2-7,NA,TRBV28,NA,CATIGAGYYEQYF,TGTGCCACAATAGGAGCCGGTTACTACGAGCAGTACTTC
13,TRBJ1-1,TRBD1,TRBV6-5,NA,CASKGTGRTEAFF,TGTGCCAGCAAAGGGACAGGGAGGACCGAAGCTTTCTTT
13,TRBJ1-1,NA,TRBV6-4,NA,CASSLEGGTEAFF,TGTGCCAGCAGTCTTGAGGGTGGCACTGAAGCTTTCTTT
13,TRBJ1-3,NA,TRBV7-3,NA,CASAKGAGNTIYF,TGTGCCAGTGCGAAAGGGGCTGGAAACACCATATATTTT
14,TRBJ1-1,NA,TRBV7-9,NA,CASGPGVLNTEAFF,TGTGCCAGCGGACCCGGGGTCCTGAACACTGAAGCTTTCTTT
13,TRBJ2-7,TRBD2,TRBV18,NA,CASSQSGTFEQYF,TGTGCCAGCTCTCAGAGCGGGACCTTCGAGCAGTACTTC
14,TRBJ1-2,NA,TRBV23-1,NA,CASSQGGADYGYTF,TGCGCCAGCAGTCAAGGTGGGGCAGATTATGGCTACACCTTC
19,TRBJ2-5,NA,TRBV7-2,NA,CASSSSVLSGQQVGETQYF,TGTGCCAGCAGCTCATCGGTTTTATCTGGACAGCAAGTGGGGGAGACCCAGTACTTC
15,TRBJ2-2,TRBD2,TRBV6-5,NA,CASSPQAGNTGELFF,TGTGCCAGCAGTCCTCAAGCGGGAAACACCGGGGAGCTGTTTTTT
15,TRBJ1-4,TRBD1,TRBV5-8,NA,CASSFLGTGDPRVFF,TGTGCCAGCAGCTTCCTCGGGACAGGGGATCCGCGGGTGTTTTTT
15,TRBJ2-5,NA,TRBV7-2,once,CASKPQGGGYPTQYF,TGTGCCAGCAAACCTCAAGGAGGGGGCTACCCGACCCAGTACTTC